Here is one T cell receptor beta chain with its context. Its target is unknown. The sample is drawn from a study of T cell repertoires in cytomegalovirus infection. MiXCR, applied by TCRdb to the reads, yields one record per CDR3 protein. The table records approximately 990,000 distinct CDR3 sequences, about 33% of them present only once. The sequence derives from a human donor in good health (CMV status not recorded). Some clones in this sample may be carry-over from other donors' samples. The sequencing here drew on cultured CD8+ T cells from PBMCs, taken from culture after CMV antigen stimulation.

CDR3 region: CAISDPDTRGVSGNSYEQYF. The CDR3 region has the DNA TGTGCCATCAGTGATCCCGACACGAGAGGTGTGAGCGGGAATTCCTACGAGCAGTACTTC. The chain is built from TRBV10-3 and TRBJ2-7; 7 nucleotides agree with TRBD2. The CDR3 runs to 20 residues. Germline CDR1 is ENHRY and CDR2 is SYGVKD. The V and J ends lost 3 bases and 1 base, in that order; junction bases with no gene match: 21.